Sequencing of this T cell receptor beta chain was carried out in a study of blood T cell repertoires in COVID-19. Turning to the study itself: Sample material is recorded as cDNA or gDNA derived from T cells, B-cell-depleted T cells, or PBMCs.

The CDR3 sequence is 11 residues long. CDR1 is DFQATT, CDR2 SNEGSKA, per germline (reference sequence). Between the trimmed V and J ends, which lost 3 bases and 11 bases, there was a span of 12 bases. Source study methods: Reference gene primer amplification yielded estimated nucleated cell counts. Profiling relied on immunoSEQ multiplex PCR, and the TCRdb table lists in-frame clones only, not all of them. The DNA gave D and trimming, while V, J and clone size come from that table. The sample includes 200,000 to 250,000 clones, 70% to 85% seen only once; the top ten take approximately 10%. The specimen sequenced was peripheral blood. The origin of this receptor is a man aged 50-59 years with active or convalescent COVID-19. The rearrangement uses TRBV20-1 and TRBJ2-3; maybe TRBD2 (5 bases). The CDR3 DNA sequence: TGCAGTGCTAGGCCAGGAGGCCGGCAGTATTTT. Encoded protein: CSARPGGRQYF.